This TCR beta chain was found in a study of Ad26.COV2.S vaccination and SARS-CoV-2 variants. About the research overall: Of the COV1001 trial arms, the Ad26.COV2.S arm included the donor.

This clone has only one observation. V shed 3 bases and J shed 1 base, with 7 bases lying between them. Germline CDR1 is LNHNV and CDR2 is YYDKDF (reference sequence). The CDR3 sequence is 13 residues long. Method: immunoSEQ multiplex PCR; TCRdb's copy keeps in-frame clones and lacks some. The data contain about 400,000 clones, 83% of them singletons. Treatment defined: about 20 received Ad26.COV2.S at low or high dose, single or two shots; about 5 received placebo; per-sample allocation not given. Material that was analyzed had been drawn on day 63 after the first vaccine or placebo injection. This TCR derives from a person aged 18-65 years who received the Ad26.COV2.S COVID-19 vaccine or a placebo. The V gene is TRBV15, the J gene TRBJ2-7; D unclear. Sequences were derived from peripheral blood, sampled in a trial of Ad26.COV2.S vaccine versus placebo. The CDR3: CATSRPGSYEQYF. As DNA, the CDR3 is TGTGCCACCAGCAGGCCGGGTTCCTACGAGCAGTACTTC.